This TCR beta chain was sequenced in a study of cytomegalovirus exposure and HLA in healthy donors. This clone has just one count. This CDR3 spans 14 amino acids. Per the germline V gene, CDR1 is MNHEY and CDR2 is SMNVEV (reference sequence). Losses at the gene ends were 4 bases for V and 2 bases for J; bases not matched to a gene: 5. This PCR relied on a set of 60 Vbeta primers and 13 Jbeta primers. Only in-frame clones appear in the TCRdb table, and some are missing; sequencing was by immunoSEQ multiplex PCR. The data show more than 130,000 clones, 70% to 85% seen once. The sequence derives from a man aged 35 to 55 in good health and CMV-seropositive. This sequence joins TRBV27 and TRBJ2-7, with 7 nucleotides matching TRBD2. The sample comprised PBMCs. The CDR3 protein is CASSSLAGAYEQYF. The CDR3, as DNA: TGTGCCAGCAGTTCCCTCGCGGGGGCCTACGAGCAGTACTTC.